These T cell receptor beta chains were read from a single sample in a study of blood T cell repertoires in COVID-19. Here immunoSEQ multiplex PCR was the method, and the copy in TCRdb shows in-frame clones only, minus some. Of about 400,000 clones in the sample, nearly 90% are singletons; the top ten hold approximately 2%. The specimen was PBMCs or T cells enriched from blood (not recorded which). The receptors here all came from a woman younger than 35 with acute COVID-19. CDR3s include the opening cysteine and the closing phenylalanine or tryptophan.

v_gene	j_gene	CDR3aa
TRBV5-5	TRBJ1-1	CASSLAGRTEAFF
TRBV18	TRBJ2-7	CASSRVGTDEQYF
TRBV27	TRBJ1-1	CASSLYRNTEAFF
TRBV7-3	TRBJ1-6	CASRGTGLNTPLHF
TRBV19	TRBJ1-4	CASNKGEPTNEKLFF
TRBV27	TRBJ2-1	CASSFLAGADNEQFF
TRBV29-1	TRBJ2-5	CSVERSGETQYF
TRBV9	TRBJ1-2	CASSTGQGIYGYTF
TRBV6-5	TRBJ2-1	CASTAAAYNEQFF
TRBV10-3	TRBJ1-2	CATQTQGAVGYTF
TRBV27	TRBJ1-2	CASSLRELVYGYTF
TRBV2	TRBJ1-2	CASSEARGYTF
TRBV5-8	TRBJ2-7	CASSLSVFSGAYEQYF
TRBV6-5	TRBJ1-3	CASSYSAGNTIYF
TRBV28	TRBJ1-2	CASRSGQGSGYGYTF
TRBV7-2	TRBJ1-1	CASSRDRVNTEAFF
TRBV5-1	TRBJ1-6	CASSLMTGINSPLHF
TRBV6-5	TRBJ2-1	CASTLQGAYNEQFF
TRBV18	TRBJ1-3	CASSPDRASGNTIYF
TRBV2	TRBJ2-7	CASSENKAGVMYF
TRBV28	TRBJ2-1	CASIDGSSYNEQFF
TRBV18	TRBJ1-2	CASSPRQGISENGYTF
TRBV15	TRBJ2-2	CATGLGQVDTGELFF
TRBV24-1	TRBJ1-4	CATSDLRETNEKLFF
TRBV5-5	TRBJ1-1	CASGQGATKNTEAFF
TRBV7-2	TRBJ2-6	CASSFMTVTSGANVLTF
TRBV29-1	TRBJ1-2	CSVGQGSGYTF
TRBV7-6	TRBJ1-6	CASSLLGAHNSPLHF
TRBV4-1	TRBJ2-1	CASRALRGAHNEQFF
TRBV14	TRBJ2-1	CASSQDSGTVWNEQFF
TRBV27	TRBJ1-5	CASSVQFNQPQHF
TRBV14	TRBJ2-1	CASSQATGNEQFF
TRBV6-2/TRBV6-3	TRBJ1-5	CASSYVGTGVQPQHF
TRBV7-2	TRBJ1-1	CASSLVFGQNTEAFF
TRBV24-1	TRBJ2-2	CATSDKGQGFTGELFF
TRBV28	TRBJ1-1	CASSLRGNTEAFF
TRBV27	TRBJ2-1	CASSLATLSKANNEQFF
TRBV29-1	TRBJ1-2	CSATGNYGYTF
TRBV5-5	TRBJ1-3	CASSFTGGNVGDTIYF
TRBV18	TRBJ1-1	CASSPRRGPDTEAFF
TRBV28	TRBJ1-2	CASSLGQGAHYGYTF
TRBV5-1	TRBJ1-5	CASSTGGWNQPQHF
TRBV18	TRBJ2-1	CASSQGLAGHNEQFF
TRBV9	TRBJ2-7	CASSVGPGLNTHEQYF
TRBV6-5	TRBJ1-2	CASADTANYGYTF
TRBV19	TRBJ2-2	CASVSTGELFF
TRBV2	TRBJ1-5	CASSTTGYNQPQHF
TRBV7-2	TRBJ2-5	CASSFVSGVGGETQYF
TRBV25-1	TRBJ2-3	CASSEGRSTDTQYF
TRBV5-4	TRBJ2-1	CASSLDIRSYNEQFF